This TCR beta chain was identified during a study of control samples from healthy donors and cancer patients. CDR3 length: 13 residues. The V gene lost 8 bases and the J gene lost 3 bases, with 13 bases spanning the gap. From germline, CDR1 is LNHDA and CDR2 SQIVND (reference sequence). Generated by immunoSEQ multiplex PCR, the TCRdb table keeps only in-frame clones and is missing some. In the table there are roughly 160,000 clones, about 86% of which are singletons. This TCR derives from a woman aged 25-40 years in good health. The sample was blood. The chain uses TRBV19 and TRBJ1-2; D call uncertain. The chain's CDR3 is CASLSGYYYGYTF. CDR3 coding DNA: TGTGCCAGTCTATCCGGGTATTACTATGGCTACACCTTC.